The source of this T cell receptor delta chain is a study of Vδ1+ human thymocytes. V lost 0 bases, J lost 8 bases, and 49 bases lay in between. Germline CDR1 TSWWSYY, CDR2 QGS. The CDR3 sequence is 26 residues long. Overall study findings and caveats: TRD repertoires were essentially private, unlike widely shared TRG clonotypes. Thymic TRG and TRD repertoires appeared highly polyclonal, with Gaussian CDR3 length distributions.

This clone turned up a few times. The antigen remains unidentified. Sequences come from RNA converted to cDNA by reverse transcription. CDR3 amplicons came from multiplex PCR with pooled V-gene forward and constant-region reverse primers. TCRdb repeated clone calling on the multiplex PCR reads with CATT. The sample lists about 54,000 delta-chain clones, about 16% occurring once. The gene calls are TRDV1 and TRDJ1; possibly TRDD2 for D (5 bases). Input material: Vdelta1+ gamma-delta thymocytes from the thymus. The subset is: FACS-sorted CD3+ TCRalphabeta- TCRVdelta1+ TCRVdelta2- thymocytes. This receptor was taken from a boy in the first two years of life who had congenital heart surgery. For the CDR3, the DNA is TGTGCTCTTGGGGAACTTCCACCCGATGGGCTACGGCCCCACCTTCACCAGCACTCACCGGGCAAGAAACTCATCTTT. Protein: CALGELPPDGLRPHLHQHSPGKKLIF.